This is a list of T cell receptor beta chains from one sample in a study of T cell responses to AZD1222 COVID-19 vaccine. Libraries were prepared by immunoSEQ multiplex PCR; TCRdb keeps only in-frame clonotypes and omits some of them. Of roughly 77,000 clones listed, approximately 90% are singletons. Sequencing was performed on peripheral blood, taken 28 days after the second AZD1222 dose. Receptors were obtained from an adult who received the AZD1222 COVID-19 vaccine. CDR3s include the opening cysteine and the closing phenylalanine or tryptophan. The D gene is left open where the match is weak. The listing skips clone size in some rows; elsewhere it reads once, few, many or a size class.

>TRBJ2-7|TRBV5-4|TRBD2|15|-
TGTGCCAGCAGCTCTAGGGCGGGAGGCAACTACGAGCAGTACTTC
CASSSRAGGNYEQYF
>TRBJ2-7|TRBV6-6|-|12|-
TGTGCCAGCAGTCCTACTCGGGAAGAGCAGTACTTC
CASSPTREEQYF
>TRBJ2-5|TRBV11-2|TRBD2|14|-
TGTGCCAGCAGCTGGACGGGGGGGAGGGAGACCCAGTACTTC
CASSWTGGRETQYF
>TRBJ2-7|TRBV11-3|-|11|-
TGTGCCAGCAGCACCGACCAGCGGCAGTACTTC
CASSTDQRQYF
>TRBJ2-5|TRBV24-1|TRBD1|13|-
TGTGCCACCAGTGATGGACAGGGAGAGACCCAGTACTTC
CATSDGQGETQYF
>TRBJ2-3|TRBV5-1|TRBD1|18|-
TGCGCCAGCAGCTTGGTGGCAGGGACAGCCAAACGGGCAGATACGCAGTATTTT
CASSLVAGTAKRADTQYF
>TRBJ2-2|TRBV28|-|12|-
TGTGCCAGCATGTTTCCCACCGGGGAGCTGTTTTTT
CASMFPTGELFF
>TRBJ2-5|TRBV9|-|15|-
TGTGCCAGCAGCGTAGGACCGGCGAGGGAAGAGACCCAGTACTTC
CASSVGPAREETQYF
>TRBJ1-2|TRBV6-2/TRBV6-3|-|12|-
TGTGCCAGCAGTCTGGGGTCGTGGGGCTACACCTTC
CASSLGSWGYTF
>TRBJ1-1|TRBV3-1/TRBV3-2|-|13|-
TGTGCCAGCAGCCAAAGGAGGAACAGTGAAGCTTTCTTT
CASSQRRNSEAFF
>TRBJ2-5|TRBV5-1|TRBD2|16|-
TGCGCCAGCAGCTTGGGGAGCGGGGGGGCCGCAGGGACCCAGTACTTC
CASSLGSGGAAGTQYF
>TRBJ1-6|TRBV19|-|13|-
TGTGCCAGTAGTTTGGACAGAGATTCACCCCTCCACTTT
CASSLDRDSPLHF
>TRBJ1-1|TRBV5-1|-|12|-
TGCGCCAGCAGTCCAGGGACCACTGAAGCTTTCTTT
CASSPGTTEAFF
>TRBJ2-3|TRBV13|TRBD2|17|-
TGTGCCAGCAGCTTAGTCCTACTAGCGGGAGCCCAGACAACGCAGTATTTT
CASSLVLLAGAQTTQYF
>TRBJ1-1|TRBV6-2/TRBV6-3|-|16|-
TGTGCCAGCAGTTACGACAGACCTACCTTGAACACTGAAGCTTTCTTT
CASSYDRPTLNTEAFF
>TRBJ1-2|TRBV6-5|TRBD1|12|-
TGTGCCAGTCGGACAGGGGATTATGGCTACACCTTC
CASRTGDYGYTF
>TRBJ1-2|TRBV28|-|15|-
TGTGCCAGCAGTTTAGTCGGTGCCCAAAACTATGGCTACACCTTC
CASSLVGAQNYGYTF
>TRBJ2-7|TRBV11-3|-|14|once
TGTGCCAGCAGCTTACAAGGGTTGTTTTACGAGCAGTACTTC
CASSLQGLFYEQYF
>TRBJ1-1|TRBV30|TRBD1|15|-
TGTGCCTGGACCCTGGACAGGCGCGTGAACACTGAAGCTTTCTTT
CAWTLDRRVNTEAFF
>TRBJ1-4|TRBV28|-|14|-
TGTGCCAGCAGTTTGCCAGGGGTTTCGGAAAAACTGTTTTTT
CASSLPGVSEKLFF
>TRBJ2-3|TRBV7-3|TRBD2|16|-
TGTGCCAGCAGCCAACAAAGCGGGGGGTTCACAGATACGCAGTATTTT
CASSQQSGGFTDTQYF
>TRBJ1-4|TRBV2|-|14|-
TGTGCCAGCAGAATATTGACGGACAATGAAAAACTGTTTTTT
CASRILTDNEKLFF
>TRBJ1-2|TRBV13|TRBD1|13|-
TGTGCCAGCAGCTCACAGGGGGTGTATGGCTACACCTTC
CASSSQGVYGYTF